The T cell receptor beta chain described here comes from a study of control samples from healthy donors and cancer patients. The table came from immunoSEQ multiplex PCR; TCRdb's copy has only in-frame clones and leaves some out. The table lists a few hundred thousand clones, around 90% of them singletons. There are 15 residues in the CDR3. V shed 4 bases and J 8 bases; nucleotides not matched to a gene: 11. Per the germline V gene, CDR1 is LGHDT and CDR2 is YNNKEL (reference sequence). The receptor's source is a man aged 35-49 years with head and neck cancer. Source material: PBMCs. The chain carries TRBV3-1 (or the pseudogene TRBV3-2) and TRBJ2-1, with 7 bases that match TRBD1. Here the CDR3 DNA reads TGTGCCAGCAGCCTCTTCCTTGGACAGGACGATGAGCAGTTCTTC. It yields the protein CASSLFLGQDDEQFF.